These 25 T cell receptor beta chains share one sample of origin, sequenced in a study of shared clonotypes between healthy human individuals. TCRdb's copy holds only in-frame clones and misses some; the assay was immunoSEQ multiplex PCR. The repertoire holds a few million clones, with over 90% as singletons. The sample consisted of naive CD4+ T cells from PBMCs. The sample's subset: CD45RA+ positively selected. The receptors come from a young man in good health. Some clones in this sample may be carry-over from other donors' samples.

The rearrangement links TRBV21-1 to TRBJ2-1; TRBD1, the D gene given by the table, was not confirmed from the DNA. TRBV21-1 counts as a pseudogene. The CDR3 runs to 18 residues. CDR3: CASSKGSRGTAQLDEQFF. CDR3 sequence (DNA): TGTGCCAGCAGCAAAGGGTCTAGGGGGACAGCTCAATTGGATGAGCAGTTCTTC.

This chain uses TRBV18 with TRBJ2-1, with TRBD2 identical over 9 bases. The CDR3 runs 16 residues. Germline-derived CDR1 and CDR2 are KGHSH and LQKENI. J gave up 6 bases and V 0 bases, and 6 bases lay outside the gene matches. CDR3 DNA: TGTGCCAGCTCACCACCTAGCGGGAGTCTAGGCAATGAGCAGTTCTTC. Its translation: CASSPPSGSLGNEQFF.

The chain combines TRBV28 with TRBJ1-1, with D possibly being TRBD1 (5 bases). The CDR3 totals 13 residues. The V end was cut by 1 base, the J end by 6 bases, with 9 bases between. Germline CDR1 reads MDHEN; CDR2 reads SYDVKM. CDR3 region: CASSLSGLAEAFF. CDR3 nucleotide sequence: TGTGCCAGCAGTTTATCAGGGCTCGCTGAAGCTTTCTTT. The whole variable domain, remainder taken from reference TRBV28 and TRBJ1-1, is DVKVTQSSRYLVKRTGEKVFLECVQDMDHENMFWYRQDPGLGLRLIYFSYDVKMKEKGDIPEGYSVSREKKERFSLILESASTNQTSMYLCASSLSGLAEAFFGQGTRLTVV.

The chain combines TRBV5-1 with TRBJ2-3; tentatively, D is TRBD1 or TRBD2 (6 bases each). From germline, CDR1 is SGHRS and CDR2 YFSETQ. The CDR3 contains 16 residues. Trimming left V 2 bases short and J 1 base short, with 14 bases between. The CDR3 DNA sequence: TGCGCCAGCAGCTTTTCTAGGGGGGATCGCACAGATACGCAGTATTTT. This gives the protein CASSFSRGDRTDTQYF. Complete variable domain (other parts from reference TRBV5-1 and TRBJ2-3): KAGVTQTPRYLIKTRGQQVTLSCSPISGHRSVSWYQQTPGQGLQFLFEYFSETQRNKGNFPGRFSGRQFSNSRSEMNVSTLELGDSALYLCASSFSRGDRTDTQYFGPGTRLTVL.

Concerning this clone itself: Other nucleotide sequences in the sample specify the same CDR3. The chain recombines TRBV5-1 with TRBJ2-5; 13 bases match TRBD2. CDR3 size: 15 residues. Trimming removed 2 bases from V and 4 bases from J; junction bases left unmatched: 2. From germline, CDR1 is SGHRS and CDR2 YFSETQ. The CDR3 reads CASSLLAGGLETQYF. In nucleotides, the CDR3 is TGCGCCAGCAGCTTACTAGCGGGAGGGCTAGAGACCCAGTACTTC.

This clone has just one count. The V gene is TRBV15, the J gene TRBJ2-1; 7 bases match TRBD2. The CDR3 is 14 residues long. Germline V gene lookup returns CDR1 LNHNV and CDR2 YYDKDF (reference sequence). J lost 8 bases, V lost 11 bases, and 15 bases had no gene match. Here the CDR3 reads CALSARTSSDEQFF. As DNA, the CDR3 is TGTGCCCTCAGCGCGAGGACTAGTAGCGATGAGCAGTTCTTC.

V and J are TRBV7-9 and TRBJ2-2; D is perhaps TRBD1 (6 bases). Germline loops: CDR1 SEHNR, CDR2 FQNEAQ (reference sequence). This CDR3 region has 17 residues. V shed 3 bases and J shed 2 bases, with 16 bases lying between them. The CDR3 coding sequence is TGTGCCAGCAGCTTCCAGCAGGGGAGACCAAACACCGGGGAGCTGTTTTTT. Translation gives CASSFQQGRPNTGELFF. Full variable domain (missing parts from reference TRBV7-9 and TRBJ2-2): DTGVSQNPRHKITKRGQNVTFRCDPISEHNRLYWYRQTLGQGPEFLTYFQNEAQLEKSRLLSDRFSAERPKGSFSTLEIQRTEQGDSAMYLCASSFQQGRPNTGELFFGEGSRLTVL.

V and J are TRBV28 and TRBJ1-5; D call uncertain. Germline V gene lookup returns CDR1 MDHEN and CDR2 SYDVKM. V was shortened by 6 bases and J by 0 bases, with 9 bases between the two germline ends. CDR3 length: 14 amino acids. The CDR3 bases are TGTGCCAGCAGAAGGAAAAATAGCAATCAGCCCCAGCATTTT. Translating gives CASRRKNSNQPQHF. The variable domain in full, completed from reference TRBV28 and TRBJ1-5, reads DVKVTQSSRYLVKRTGEKVFLECVQDMDHENMFWYRQDPGLGLRLIYFSYDVKMKEKGDIPEGYSVSREKKERFSLILESASTNQTSMYLCASRRKNSNQPQHFGDGTRLSIL.

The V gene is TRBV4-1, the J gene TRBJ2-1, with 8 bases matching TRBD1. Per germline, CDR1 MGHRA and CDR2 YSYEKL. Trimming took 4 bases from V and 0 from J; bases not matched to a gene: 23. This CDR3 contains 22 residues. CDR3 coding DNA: TGCGCCAGCAGCCGCCCTCCACAGGGGGATTCCCCCTCCCCCAGCTCCTACAATGAGCAGTTCTTC. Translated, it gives CASSRPPQGDSPSPSSYNEQFF.

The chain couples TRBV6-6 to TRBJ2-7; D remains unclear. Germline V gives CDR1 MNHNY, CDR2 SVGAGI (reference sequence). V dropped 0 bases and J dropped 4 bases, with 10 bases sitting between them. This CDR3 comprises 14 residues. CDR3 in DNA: TGTGCCAGCAGTTACTCGGTAGACTCTTACGAGCAGTACTTC. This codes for CASSYSVDSYEQYF.

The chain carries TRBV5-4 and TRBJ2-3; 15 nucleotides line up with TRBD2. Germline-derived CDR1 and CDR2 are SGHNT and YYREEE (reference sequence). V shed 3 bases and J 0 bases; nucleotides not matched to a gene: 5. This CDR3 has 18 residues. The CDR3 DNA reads TGTGCCAGCAGCTCCGGACTAGCGGGGGGGGACAGCACAGATACGCAGTATTTT. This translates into CASSSGLAGGDSTDTQYF.

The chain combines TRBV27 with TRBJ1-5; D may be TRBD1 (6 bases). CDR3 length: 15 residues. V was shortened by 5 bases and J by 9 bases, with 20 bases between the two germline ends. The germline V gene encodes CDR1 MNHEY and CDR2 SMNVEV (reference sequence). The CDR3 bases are TGTGCCAGCAGTCCCGCAGGGGCAGGGTATGGGCCCCAGCATTTT. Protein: CASSPAGAGYGPQHF.

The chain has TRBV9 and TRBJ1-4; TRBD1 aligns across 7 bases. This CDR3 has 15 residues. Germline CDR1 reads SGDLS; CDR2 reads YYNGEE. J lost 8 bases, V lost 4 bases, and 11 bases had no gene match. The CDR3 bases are TGTGCCAGCAGCACCATAACAGGGGCGGGCGAAAAACTGTTTTTT. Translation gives CASSTITGAGEKLFF.

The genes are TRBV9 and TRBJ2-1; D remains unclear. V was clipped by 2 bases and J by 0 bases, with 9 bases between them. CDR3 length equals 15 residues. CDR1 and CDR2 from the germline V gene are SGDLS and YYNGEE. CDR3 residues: CASSVRRRSYNEQFF. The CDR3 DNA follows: TGTGCCAGCAGCGTTCGGCGGCGCTCCTACAATGAGCAGTTCTTC.

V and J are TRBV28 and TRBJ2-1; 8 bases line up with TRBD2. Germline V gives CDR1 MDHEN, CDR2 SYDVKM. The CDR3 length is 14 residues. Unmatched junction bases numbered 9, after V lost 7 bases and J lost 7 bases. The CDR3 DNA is TGTGCCAGCATCACCCACGGGAGGGTAAATGAGCAGTTCTTC. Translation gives CASITHGRVNEQFF.

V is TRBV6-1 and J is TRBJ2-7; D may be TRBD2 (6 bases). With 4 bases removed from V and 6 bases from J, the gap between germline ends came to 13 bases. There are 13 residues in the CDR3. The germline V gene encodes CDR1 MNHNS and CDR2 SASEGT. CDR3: CASSARDFAEQYF. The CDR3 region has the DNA TGTGCCAGCAGTGCCCGGGACTTTGCCGAGCAGTACTTC.

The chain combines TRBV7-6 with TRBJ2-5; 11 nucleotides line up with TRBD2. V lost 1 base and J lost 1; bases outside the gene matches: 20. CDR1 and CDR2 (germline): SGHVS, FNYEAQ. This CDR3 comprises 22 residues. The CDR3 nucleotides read TGTGCCAGCAGCTTAGTCCCCCCGGTAGCGGGAGGGCGACCAATTACCCAAGAGACCCAGTACTTC. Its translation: CASSLVPPVAGGRPITQETQYF. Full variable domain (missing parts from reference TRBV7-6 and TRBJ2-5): GAGVSQSPRYKVTKRGQDVALRCDPISGHVSLYWYRQALGQGPEFLTYFNYEAQQDKSGLPNDRFSAERPEGSISTLTIQRTEQRDSAMYRCASSLVPPVAGGRPITQETQYFGPGTRLLVL.

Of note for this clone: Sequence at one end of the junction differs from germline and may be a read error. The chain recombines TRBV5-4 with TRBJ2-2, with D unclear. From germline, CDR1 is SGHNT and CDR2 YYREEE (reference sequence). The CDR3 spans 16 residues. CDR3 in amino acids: CASTLGSWADTGELFF. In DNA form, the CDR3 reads TGTGCCAGCACCTTGGGTTCGTGGGCGGACACCGGGGAGCTGTTTTTT.

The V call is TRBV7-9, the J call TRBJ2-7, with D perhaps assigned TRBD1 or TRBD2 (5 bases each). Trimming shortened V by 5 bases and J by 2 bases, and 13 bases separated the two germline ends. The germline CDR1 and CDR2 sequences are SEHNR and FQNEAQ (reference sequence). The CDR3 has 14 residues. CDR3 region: CASSPGPPAYEQYF. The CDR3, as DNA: TGTGCCAGCAGCCCGGGACCCCCAGCCTACGAGCAGTACTTC.

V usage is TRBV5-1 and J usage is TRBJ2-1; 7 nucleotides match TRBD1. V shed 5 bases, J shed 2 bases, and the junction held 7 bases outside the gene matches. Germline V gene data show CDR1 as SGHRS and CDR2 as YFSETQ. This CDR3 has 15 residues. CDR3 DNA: TGCGCCAGCAGAGAAAGACAGGGTGCCTACAATGAGCAGTTCTTC. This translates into CASRERQGAYNEQFF.

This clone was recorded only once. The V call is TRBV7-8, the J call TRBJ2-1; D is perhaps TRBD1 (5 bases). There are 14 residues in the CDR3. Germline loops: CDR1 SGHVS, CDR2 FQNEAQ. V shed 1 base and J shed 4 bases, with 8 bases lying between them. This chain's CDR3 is CASSLERQYNEQFF. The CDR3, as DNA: TGTGCCAGCAGCTTAGAGAGACAGTACAATGAGCAGTTCTTC.

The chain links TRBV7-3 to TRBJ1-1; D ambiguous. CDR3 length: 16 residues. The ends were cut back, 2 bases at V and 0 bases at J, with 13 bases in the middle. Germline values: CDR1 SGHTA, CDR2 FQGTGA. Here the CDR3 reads CASSLESVLLNTEAFF. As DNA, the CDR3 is TGTGCCAGCAGCTTAGAATCCGTACTTTTGAACACTGAAGCTTTCTTT. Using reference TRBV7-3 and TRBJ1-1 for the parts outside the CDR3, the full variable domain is GAGVSQTPSNKVTEKGKYVELRCDPISGHTALYWYRQSLGQGPEFLIYFQGTGAADDSGLPNDRFFAVRPEGSVSTLKIQRTERGDSAVYLCASSLESVLLNTEAFFGQGTRLTVV.

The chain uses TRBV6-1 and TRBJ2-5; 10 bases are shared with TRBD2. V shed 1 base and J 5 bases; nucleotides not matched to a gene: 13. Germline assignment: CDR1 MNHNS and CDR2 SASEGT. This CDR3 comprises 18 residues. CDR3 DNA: TGTGCCAGCAGTGAAGGCATGAGCGGGAGGGCCCTCTTCGAGACCCAGTACTTC. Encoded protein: CASSEGMSGRALFETQYF.

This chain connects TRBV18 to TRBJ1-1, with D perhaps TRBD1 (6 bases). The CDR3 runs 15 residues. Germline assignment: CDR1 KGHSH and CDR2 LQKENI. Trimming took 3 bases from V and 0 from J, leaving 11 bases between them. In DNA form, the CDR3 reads TGTGCCAGCTCACCTTCGGCAGGGGTGAACACTGAAGCTTTCTTT. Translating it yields CASSPSAGVNTEAFF.

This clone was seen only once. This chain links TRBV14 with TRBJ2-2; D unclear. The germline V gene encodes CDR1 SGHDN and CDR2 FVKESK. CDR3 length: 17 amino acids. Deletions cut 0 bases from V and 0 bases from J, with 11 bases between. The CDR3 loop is CASSQDLGIANTGELFF. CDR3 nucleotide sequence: TGTGCCAGCAGCCAAGATCTGGGGATTGCGAACACCGGGGAGCTGTTTTTT.